This TCR beta chain was found in a study of identical twins (dated by TCRdb to between 2015 and 2016). About the study as a whole: The study deep-sequenced TCR alpha and beta repertoires from monozygotic twins, unrelated adults of various ages and cord blood to test whether fetal clonotypes persist. Replicate twin experiments were performed at different times using different library preparation protocols to rule out contamination. General conclusions and limits of the study: Because the same donors could not be followed over many years, conclusions were based on cross-sectional statistical analysis. Compared with coincidental sharing between unrelated individuals, out-of-frame TCR alpha sequences shared between twins showed an excess of sequences with low generation probability. Invariant T cells such as MAIT and iNKT could partly confound zero-insertion analyses, although diverse VJ usage argued against such confounding for most clonotypes. Fewer insertions were carried by abundant cord blood beta clonotypes; a weaker similar trend was observed in young adult naive repertoires, while no such trend was observed in memory repertoires. In monozygotic twins, recombination models systematically underestimated out-of-frame TCR alpha sharing, but the models matched the sharing seen between unrelated individuals. A weaker excess of twin sharing was found in beta out-of-frame sequences because the signal-to-noise ratio was lowered by fewer shared sequences.

The library came from 5' RACE. Sequencer: Illumina HiSeq 2000. Template switching added a universal primer binding site, and the final cDNA carried a unique molecular identifier that allowed TCR cDNA molecules to be counted accurately. Specific primers in the conserved constant-segment region were used to synthesize first-strand cDNA for TCR alpha and beta chains. To control for contamination, every cDNA library was double barcoded, receiving both a SMART-Mk sample barcode and Illumina barcodes. TruSeq adapter sequences along with Illumina sample barcodes were introduced in two successive PCR steps. TCR alpha and beta cDNA libraries were sequenced on the Illumina HiSeq platform with custom primers. The study's own analysis went as follows. Unique molecular identifiers were extracted from raw reads with MiGEC, and CDR3 positions were determined with MiXCR. Recombination models were inferred per individual with the repgenHMM and IGoR tools using an EM algorithm. The tcR package in R was used for shared clonotype analysis, with sharing normalized by the product of cloneset sizes. Out-of-frame nonproductive sequences were analyzed to study raw recombination free of thymic and clonal selection effects. In TCRdb, the public reads were trimmed at Q25 with fastp and aligned with MiXCR, with productive beta chains retained. Rows matching on CDR3 protein sequence are summarized as one entry with the most common DNA and genes. These V and J calls derive from TCRdb rather than the authors' analysis. The sample has 1.5 million or so distinct CDR3 sequences on record, more than 30% of them singletons. The ten largest clones represent over 0.25% of the sample.

Only healthy Caucasian donors were included. The germline V gene gives CDR1 as MDHEN and CDR2 as SYDVKM. The CDR3 runs 14 amino acids, cysteine and phenylalanine included. Just CDR3 DNA is preserved here, 42 bases in frame from base 1. V sheds 3 bases and J sheds 4 bases, leaving 13 bases between their ends. A few counts support this clonotype. Which antigen it targets is not known. Qualities for individual bases were not recorded, and no much larger clone is one base off. This receptor was taken from a newborn girl in good health. Sequenced: cord blood. The sequence links TRBV28 to TRBJ2-7, and the D gene may be TRBD1, 5 bases matching. The DNA is TGTGCCAGCAGTTTCAGGGTTCCCTTTTACGAGCAGTACTTC. This codes for CASSFRVPFYEQYF.